This TCR beta chain comes out of a study of cytomegalovirus exposure and HLA in healthy donors. CDR1 is GTSNPN and CDR2 is SVGIG in the germline V gene (reference sequence). V dropped 4 bases and J dropped 6; count of bases not matched to a gene: 9. The CDR3 is made up of 14 amino acids. In the PCR, 60 Vbeta and 13 Jbeta primers were used. Clones were read by immunoSEQ multiplex PCR, and TCRdb kept only the in-frame ones, dropping some. The sample yields roughly 100,000 clones, over 80% seen once. Source material: PBMCs. The gene calls are TRBV30 and TRBJ2-5; TRBD1 agrees at 9 bases. The clonotype was recovered from a middle-aged man in good health and CMV-seronegative. CDR3 in DNA: TGTGCCTGGAATACAGGGGGCGGGCGTCAGACCCAGTACTTC. Translated: CAWNTGGGRQTQYF.